The sequence of this T cell receptor beta chain was determined in a study of CD8 T cells in Susac syndrome. RNA was extracted with the RNeasy kit, and a quantity of roughly 0.5 to 1 ug was reverse transcribed using random hexamers. Amplification of TCR beta CDR3 by immunoSEQ multiplex PCR spanned 54 Vbeta and 13 Jbeta. TCRdb analysed the immunoSEQ multiplex PCR reads with MiXCR anew, one entry per CDR3 protein. This sample has under 200,000 distinct CDR3 sequences, with over 90% found just once. This sequence originates from a human donor with Susac syndrome. The sample consisted of CD8+ T cells from PBMCs.

The CDR3, as DNA: TGTGCCAGCAGCTTAGTGGGACAAACAACGGCAGAGACCCAGTACTTC. Its protein is CASSLVGQTTAETQYF. The rearrangement uses TRBV7-9 and TRBJ2-5, with D possibly being TRBD1 (6 bases). CDR1 SEHNR and CDR2 FQNEAQ come from the germline V gene (reference sequence). The CDR3 spans 16 residues. Trimming took off 1 base at V and 4 bases at J, with 16 bases between the two ends. Complete variable domain (other parts from reference TRBV7-9 and TRBJ2-5): DTGVSQNPRHKITKRGQNVTFRCDPISEHNRLYWYRQTLGQGPEFLTYFQNEAQLEKSRLLSDRFSAERPKGSFSTLEIQRTEQGDSAMYLCASSLVGQTTAETQYFGPGTRLLVL.